This TCR beta chain emerged from a study of response to subunit inactivated influenza vaccine (dated by TCRdb to 2017 to 2018). Regarding the research as a whole: The study used deep quantitative T cell receptor repertoire profiling to track responses to a trivalent subunit inactivated influenza vaccine. What the work shows at the level of the full study, not this receptor alone: It was suggested by the authors that each seasonal influenza vaccination may recruit only a limited number of new T cells.

This clonotype was observed a few times. Its cognate antigen has yet to be identified. The record has no base qualities; no much larger clone is one base away. Measured from the cysteine to the phenylalanine, the CDR3 is 14 residues long. Of the read, only the CDR3 DNA is kept; its 42 bases are in frame from base 1. CDR1 and CDR2, looked up from the germline V gene, are SQVTM and ANQGSEA. The germline ends are 15 bases apart after V is trimmed by 0 bases and J by 7 bases. The protocol used for the library was RT-PCR. Sequenced using an Illumina HiSeq 2500. The public reads were reprocessed in TCRdb via fastp at Q25 and MiXCR, keeping in-frame beta chains. Rows are combined by CDR3 protein, so each entry shows the most common genes and DNA. In all, the sample holds 500,000 to 700,000 distinct CDR3 sequences, and around 21% of those were seen once. The top ten clones comprise approximately 3% of the sample.

The same data also contributed to another study, on T cells expressing NK-cell markers. The second publication reports: TCR beta cDNA libraries were made by 5'RACE template switching that added a universal primer site and unique molecular identifiers. In sorted CD3+CD56+NKG2C+, CD3+CD56+NKG2C- and CD3+CD56-NKG2C+ T-cell subsets from about 8 donors, TCR beta-chain repertoires were profiled. Among the eight sequenced donors, seven were HCMV-seropositive and one was HCMV-seronegative. To restrict sorting to alphabetaTCR-expressing T cells, an anti-gammadeltaTCR antibody was added in several experiments. In several donors, the dominant CD3+CD56+NKG2C+ clonotypes ranked among the top 10 CD8+ clonotypes, making up roughly 1.0-7.0% of CD8+ T cells. Those dominant clonotypes were again the most abundant among CD3+CD56-NKG2C+ cells in a handful of donors, at about 25-60.1%. Whether the expanded NKG2C-expressing T cell clones were specific for HCMV antigens was left unclear. The eight sequenced donors were randomly selected healthy volunteers, three men and five women. HCMV-specific IgG was detected in serum with a commercial ELISA kit to determine HCMV serostatus. Ficoll density gradient centrifugation was used to isolate peripheral blood mononuclear cells from blood. Magnetic immunoseparation with Miltenyi isolation kits was used to isolate CD4+ and CD8+ T cells from PBMC. Synthesis of cDNA was primed from the TCR beta constant segment and was followed by two consecutive PCR amplification steps. Illumina HiSeq 2000/2500, MiSeq or NextSeq was used to sequence libraries as 2 x 150 bp reads. Reads were demultiplexed and grouped by UMI with MIGEC, and clonotypes were assembled and quantified with MiTCR. Only TCR cDNA sequences supported by at least two reads were kept to exclude erroneous sequences. The tcR package was used for downstream repertoire analysis, and clonotypes were matched across fractions by CDR3 nucleotide sequence plus V segment. VDJmatch was used to annotate antigen specificity against VDJdb, with one amino acid substitution in CDR3 allowed.

The chain couples TRBV29-1 to TRBJ1-1; TRBD1 could be the D gene, as 5 bases match. The sequenced sample was CD4+ T cells sorted from PBMCs, obtained less than 13 days after vaccination. This sequence was found in a man in his fifties who received an inactivated influenza vaccine. Donor details come from another sample of the same person, matched by shared clones. CDR3 reads: CSVEDFGAWNEAFF. The nucleotides are TGCAGCGTTGAAGATTTTGGGGCTTGGAATGAAGCTTTCTTT. Supplemented by the reference TRBV29-1 and TRBJ1-1 proteins around the CDR3, the complete variable domain is SAVISQKPSRDICQRGTSLTIQCQVDSQVTMMFWYRQQPGQSLTLIATANQGSEATYESGFVIDKFPISRPNLTFSTLTVSNMSPEDSSIYLCSVEDFGAWNEAFFGQGTRLTVV.